The clone carrying this T cell receptor beta chain was observed at least ten times. The germline V gene has CDR1 DFQATT and CDR2 SNEGSKA (reference sequence). CDR3 length: 15 residues. V gave up 2 bases and J gave up 10 bases; unmatched junction bases: 10. From the RT-PCR reads, TCRdb called clonotypes with MiXCR, one entry per CDR3 protein. The sample lists hundreds of thousands of distinct CDR3 sequences, 12% to 15% seen once, with 3.6% in the top ten. This chain joins TRBV20-1 and TRBJ1-6; 8 bases agree with TRBD1. The clonotype comes from a female donor in good health, serving as a healthy control. The specimen sequenced was memory CD4+ T cells from blood. The CDR3 here is CSARTRGQGVSPLHF. The CDR3 region has the DNA TGCAGTGCTAGAACCCGCGGACAGGGAGTCTCACCCCTCCACTTT.